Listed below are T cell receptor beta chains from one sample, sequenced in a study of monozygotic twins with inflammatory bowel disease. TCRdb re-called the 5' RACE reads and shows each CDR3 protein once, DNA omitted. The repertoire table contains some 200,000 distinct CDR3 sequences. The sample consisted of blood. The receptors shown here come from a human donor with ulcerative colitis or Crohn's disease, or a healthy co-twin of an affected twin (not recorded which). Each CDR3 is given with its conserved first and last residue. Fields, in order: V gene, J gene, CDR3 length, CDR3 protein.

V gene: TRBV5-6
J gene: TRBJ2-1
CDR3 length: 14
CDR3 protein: CASSLRTGGGEQFF

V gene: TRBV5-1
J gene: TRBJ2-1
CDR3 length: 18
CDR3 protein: CASSLGGLAGGPYNEQFF

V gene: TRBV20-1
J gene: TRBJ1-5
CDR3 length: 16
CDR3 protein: CSAKIKGQAWGQPQHF

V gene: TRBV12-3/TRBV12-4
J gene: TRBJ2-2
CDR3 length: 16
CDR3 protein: CASSPPGTPNTGELFF

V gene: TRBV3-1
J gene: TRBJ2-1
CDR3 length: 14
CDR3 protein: CASSQEPGRNEQFF

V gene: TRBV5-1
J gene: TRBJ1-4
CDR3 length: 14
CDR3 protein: CASSHDRGDQKLFF

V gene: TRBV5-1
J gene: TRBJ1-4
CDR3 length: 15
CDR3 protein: CASSLEGRADEKLFF

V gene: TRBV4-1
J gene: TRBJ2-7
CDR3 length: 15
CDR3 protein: CASSQDSALSYEQYF

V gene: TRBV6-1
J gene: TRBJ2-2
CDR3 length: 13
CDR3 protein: CASRTLNTGELFF

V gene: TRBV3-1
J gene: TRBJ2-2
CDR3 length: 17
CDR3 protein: CASSPLVGTGDTGELFF

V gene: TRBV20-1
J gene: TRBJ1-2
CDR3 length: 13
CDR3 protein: CSASRGGGYGYTF

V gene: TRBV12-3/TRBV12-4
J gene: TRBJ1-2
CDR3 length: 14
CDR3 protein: CASRSGVTNYGYTF

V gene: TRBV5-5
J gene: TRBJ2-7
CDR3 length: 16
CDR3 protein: CASSLNPGQSSYEQYF

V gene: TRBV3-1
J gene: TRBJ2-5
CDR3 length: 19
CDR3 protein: CASSQDFPFSAQTTETQYF

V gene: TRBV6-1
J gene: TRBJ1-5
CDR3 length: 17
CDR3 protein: CASSDKTGWRSNQPQHF

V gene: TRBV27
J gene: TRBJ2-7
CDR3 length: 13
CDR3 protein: CASRDYSGYEQYF

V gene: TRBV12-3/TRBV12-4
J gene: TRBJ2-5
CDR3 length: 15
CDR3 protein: CASSEQTGPQETQYF

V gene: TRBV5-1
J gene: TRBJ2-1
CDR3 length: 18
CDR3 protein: CASSFQGALLDSYNEQFF

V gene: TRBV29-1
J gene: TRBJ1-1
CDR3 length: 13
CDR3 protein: CSIRTGGNSEAFF

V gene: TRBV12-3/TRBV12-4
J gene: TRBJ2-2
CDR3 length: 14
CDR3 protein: CASKLAGYPGELFF

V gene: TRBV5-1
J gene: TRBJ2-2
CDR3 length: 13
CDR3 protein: CASSFKGSGELFF

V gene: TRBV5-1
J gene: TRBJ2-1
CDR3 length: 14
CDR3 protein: CASSIRAPGGEQFF

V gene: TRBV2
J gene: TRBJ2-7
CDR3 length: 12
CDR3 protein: CAIQTGINEQYF

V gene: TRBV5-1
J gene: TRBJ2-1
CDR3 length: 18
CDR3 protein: CASSLVPPTSGGAVEQFF

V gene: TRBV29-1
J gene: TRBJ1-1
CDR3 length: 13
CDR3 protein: CSVRGRLNTEAFF

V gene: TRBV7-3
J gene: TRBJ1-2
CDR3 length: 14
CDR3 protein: CASSPDTTNYGYTF

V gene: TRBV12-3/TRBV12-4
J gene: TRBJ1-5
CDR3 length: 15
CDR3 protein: CASSRYTGGPDPQHF

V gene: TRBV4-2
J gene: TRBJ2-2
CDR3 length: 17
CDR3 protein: CASSLPRQGLNTGELFF

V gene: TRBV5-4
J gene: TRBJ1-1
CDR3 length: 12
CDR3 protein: CASSLDARTRKF

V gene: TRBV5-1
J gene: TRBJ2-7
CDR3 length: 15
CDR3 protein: CASSFLAGDSYEQYF

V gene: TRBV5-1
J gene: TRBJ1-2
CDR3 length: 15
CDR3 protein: CASSFGTQSNYGYTF

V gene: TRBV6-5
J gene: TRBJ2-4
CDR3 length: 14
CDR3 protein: CASSYRQGENIQYF

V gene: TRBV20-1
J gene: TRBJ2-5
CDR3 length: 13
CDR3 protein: CSAREGQGETQYF

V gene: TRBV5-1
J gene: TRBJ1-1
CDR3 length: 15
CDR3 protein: CASSLGRGRWTEAFF

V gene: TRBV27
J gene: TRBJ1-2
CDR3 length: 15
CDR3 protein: CASSLSGVEVHGYTF

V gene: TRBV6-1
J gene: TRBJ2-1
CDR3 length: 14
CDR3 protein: CASSELAGGGRMFF

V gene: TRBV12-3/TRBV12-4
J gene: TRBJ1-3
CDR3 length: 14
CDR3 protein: CASSDLNSGNTIYF

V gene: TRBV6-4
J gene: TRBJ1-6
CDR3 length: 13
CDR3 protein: CATRPRDGSPLHF

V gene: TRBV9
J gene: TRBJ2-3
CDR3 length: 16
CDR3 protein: CASSVGSSGLTDTQYF

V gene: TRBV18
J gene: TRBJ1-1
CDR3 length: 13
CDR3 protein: CASSPLQGTEAFF

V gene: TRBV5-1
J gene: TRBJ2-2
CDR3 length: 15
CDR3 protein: CASSLAGSNTGELFF

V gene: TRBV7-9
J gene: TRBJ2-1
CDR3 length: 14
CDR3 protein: CASSPDLWAGEQFF

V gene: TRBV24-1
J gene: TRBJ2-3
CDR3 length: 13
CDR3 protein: CATMTSGGSTQYF

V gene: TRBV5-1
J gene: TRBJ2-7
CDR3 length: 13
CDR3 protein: CASSFTSGYEQYF

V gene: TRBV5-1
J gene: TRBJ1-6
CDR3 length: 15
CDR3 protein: CASSFSQGSNSPLHF

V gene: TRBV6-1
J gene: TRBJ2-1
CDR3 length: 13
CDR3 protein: CASSVPGYNEQFF

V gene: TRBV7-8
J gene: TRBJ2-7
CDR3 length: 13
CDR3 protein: CASSLVSRNEQYF

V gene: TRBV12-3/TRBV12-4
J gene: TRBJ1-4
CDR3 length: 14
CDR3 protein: CASSFGGTNEKLFF

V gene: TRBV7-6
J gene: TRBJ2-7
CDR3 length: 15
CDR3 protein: CASSLVAQGPYEQYF

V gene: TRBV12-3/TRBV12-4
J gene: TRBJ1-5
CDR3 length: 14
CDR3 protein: CASSSGTGHQPQHF

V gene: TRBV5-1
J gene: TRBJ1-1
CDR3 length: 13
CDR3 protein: CASSLDPFDEAFF

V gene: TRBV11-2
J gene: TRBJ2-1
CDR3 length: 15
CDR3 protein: CASSLTSQLASEQFF

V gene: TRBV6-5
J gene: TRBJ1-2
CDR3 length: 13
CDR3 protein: CASSYGGRVGYTF